A selection of T cell receptor beta chains follows, all from one sample in a study of cytomegalovirus exposure and HLA in healthy donors. Using immunoSEQ multiplex PCR, the repertoire was profiled, and TCRdb retains in-frame clones only, with some absent. Among some 66,000 clones listed, around 97% were seen once. The specimen was PBMCs. These TCRs come from a woman under 30 in good health and CMV-seropositive. Each CDR3 is given with its conserved first and last residue. A D gene is named only where the DNA matches it firmly. The listing skips clone size in some rows; elsewhere it reads once, few, many or a size class.

v_gene: TRBV28
d_gene: .
abundance: .
j_gene: TRBJ1-1
CDR3aa: CASSSLRGGSPGTEAFF
CDR3nt: TGTGCCAGCAGTTCCCTCCGGGGGGGCAGTCCCGGCACTGAAGCTTTCTTT

v_gene: TRBV29-1
d_gene: .
abundance: .
j_gene: TRBJ2-2
CDR3aa: CSGRDKDTGELFF
CDR3nt: TGCAGCGGCCGGGACAAGGACACCGGGGAGCTGTTTTTT

v_gene: TRBV6-5
d_gene: TRBD1
abundance: .
j_gene: TRBJ1-5
CDR3aa: CASSGGDSHQPQHF
CDR3nt: TGTGCCAGCAGTGGCGGGGACAGTCACCAGCCCCAGCATTTT

v_gene: TRBV5-4
d_gene: .
abundance: .
j_gene: TRBJ2-5
CDR3aa: CASSLVREETQYF
CDR3nt: TGTGCCAGCAGCTTGGTTCGGGAAGAGACCCAGTACTTC

v_gene: TRBV5-1
d_gene: .
abundance: .
j_gene: TRBJ1-1
CDR3aa: CASRYQVTEMNTEAFF
CDR3nt: TGCGCCAGCAGATACCAGGTGACAGAGATGAACACTGAAGCTTTCTTT

v_gene: TRBV10-3
d_gene: TRBD1
abundance: .
j_gene: TRBJ1-2
CDR3aa: CAISGDRAGYTF
CDR3nt: TGTGCCATCAGTGGGGACAGGGCGGGCTACACCTTC

v_gene: TRBV19
d_gene: .
abundance: .
j_gene: TRBJ1-2
CDR3aa: CASSRTGIQGHRDGYTF
CDR3nt: TGTGCCAGTAGTAGGACGGGTATACAGGGACATCGAGATGGCTACACCTTC

v_gene: TRBV28
d_gene: .
abundance: .
j_gene: TRBJ2-1
CDR3aa: CASSSGLNEQFF
CDR3nt: TGTGCCAGCAGTTCCGGACTCAATGAGCAGTTCTTC

v_gene: TRBV4-1
d_gene: .
abundance: .
j_gene: TRBJ2-2
CDR3aa: CASSQLGLGELFF
CDR3nt: TGCGCCAGCAGCCAACTGGGGCTCGGGGAGCTGTTTTTT

v_gene: TRBV18
d_gene: TRBD2
abundance: once
j_gene: TRBJ2-1
CDR3aa: CASSPRPAGGDNEQFF
CDR3nt: TGTGCCAGCTCACCACGACCAGCGGGAGGGGACAATGAGCAGTTCTTC

v_gene: TRBV28
d_gene: .
abundance: .
j_gene: TRBJ1-2
CDR3aa: CASSPDGINYGYTF
CDR3nt: TGTGCCAGCAGCCCCGACGGGATCAACTATGGCTACACCTTC

v_gene: TRBV6-6
d_gene: .
abundance: .
j_gene: TRBJ2-7
CDR3aa: CASSVQTGYYEQYF
CDR3nt: TGTGCCAGCAGCGTTCAGACGGGGTACTACGAGCAGTACTTC

v_gene: TRBV30
d_gene: .
abundance: .
j_gene: TRBJ1-5
CDR3aa: CAGTTGYSNQPQHF
CDR3nt: TGTGCCGGTACTACAGGCTATAGCAATCAGCCCCAGCATTTT

v_gene: TRBV28
d_gene: TRBD1
abundance: .
j_gene: TRBJ1-2
CDR3aa: CASTDRGDRYGYTF
CDR3nt: TGTGCCAGCACTGACAGGGGGGATCGGTATGGCTACACCTTC

v_gene: TRBV30
d_gene: TRBD1
abundance: .
j_gene: TRBJ2-5
CDR3aa: CACLDRARMETQYF
CDR3nt: TGTGCCTGCCTGGACAGGGCGAGGATGGAGACCCAGTACTTC

v_gene: TRBV19
d_gene: .
abundance: once
j_gene: TRBJ2-7
CDR3aa: CASRGGPEQYF
CDR3nt: TGTGCCAGTCGAGGAGGGCCCGAGCAGTACTTC

v_gene: TRBV6-1
d_gene: TRBD2
abundance: .
j_gene: TRBJ2-7
CDR3aa: CASSEGYYKRGSPYEQYF
CDR3nt: TGTGCCAGCAGTGAAGGGTATTATAAGCGGGGATCGCCCTACGAGCAGTACTTC

v_gene: TRBV7-9
d_gene: .
abundance: .
j_gene: TRBJ2-5
CDR3aa: CASSLDLQGLQETQYF
CDR3nt: TGTGCCAGCAGCTTGGACCTACAGGGCCTCCAAGAGACCCAGTACTTC

v_gene: TRBV28
d_gene: .
abundance: .
j_gene: TRBJ1-1
CDR3aa: CASSLTGTNTEAFF
CDR3nt: TGTGCCAGCAGTTTAACAGGGACGAACACTGAAGCTTTCTTT

v_gene: TRBV5-6
d_gene: TRBD1
abundance: once
j_gene: TRBJ2-3
CDR3aa: CASSSYSTGGEDTQYF
CDR3nt: TGTGCCAGCAGCTCCTACTCGACAGGGGGTGAGGATACGCAGTATTTT

v_gene: TRBV7-3
d_gene: .
abundance: .
j_gene: TRBJ2-2
CDR3aa: CASSLSSLGDTGELFF
CDR3nt: TGTGCCAGCAGCTTATCCAGCCTCGGGGACACCGGGGAGCTGTTTTTT

v_gene: TRBV6-5
d_gene: .
abundance: .
j_gene: TRBJ1-2
CDR3aa: CASSSRRNGYTF
CDR3nt: TGTGCCAGCAGTTCCAGGAGGAATGGCTACACCTTC

v_gene: TRBV25-1
d_gene: TRBD1
abundance: .
j_gene: TRBJ1-1
CDR3aa: CASSEATGKAFF
CDR3nt: TGTGCCAGCAGTGAGGCGACAGGGAAAGCTTTCTTT

v_gene: TRBV6-5
d_gene: TRBD1
abundance: .
j_gene: TRBJ1-1
CDR3aa: CASSRQGEAFF
CDR3nt: TGTGCCAGCAGTAGACAGGGGGAAGCTTTCTTT

v_gene: TRBV5-5
d_gene: TRBD1
abundance: .
j_gene: TRBJ1-4
CDR3aa: CASSHPTGTGKKKLFF
CDR3nt: TGTGCCAGCAGCCACCCCACGGGGACAGGGAAGAAAAAACTGTTTTTT

v_gene: TRBV7-9
d_gene: .
abundance: few
j_gene: TRBJ1-4
CDR3aa: CASSPVGAANEKLFF
CDR3nt: TGTGCCAGCAGCCCAGTGGGGGCTGCTAATGAAAAACTGTTTTTT

v_gene: TRBV5-8
d_gene: .
abundance: .
j_gene: TRBJ1-1
CDR3aa: CASSPWTENTEAFF
CDR3nt: TGTGCCAGCAGCCCGTGGACTGAGAACACTGAAGCTTTCTTT

v_gene: TRBV7-9
d_gene: TRBD2
abundance: .
j_gene: TRBJ2-7
CDR3aa: CASSLPETSGLAYEQYF
CDR3nt: TGTGCCAGCAGCCTACCTGAGACTAGCGGGCTAGCCTACGAGCAGTACTTC

v_gene: TRBV4-1
d_gene: .
abundance: .
j_gene: TRBJ1-4
CDR3aa: CASSQERQLSEKLFF
CDR3nt: TGCGCCAGCAGCCAAGAGCGCCAACTGAGTGAAAAACTGTTTTTT

v_gene: TRBV6-5
d_gene: .
abundance: .
j_gene: TRBJ1-2
CDR3aa: CASTGGYGYTF
CDR3nt: TGTGCCAGTACTGGGGGGTATGGCTACACCTTC

v_gene: TRBV27
d_gene: .
abundance: .
j_gene: TRBJ2-2
CDR3aa: CASSPLTVTGELFF
CDR3nt: TGTGCCAGCAGTCCACTGACAGTTACCGGGGAGCTGTTTTTT

v_gene: TRBV7-3
d_gene: TRBD1
abundance: .
j_gene: TRBJ2-7
CDR3aa: CASSPTTHRGEQYF
CDR3nt: TGTGCCAGCAGCCCCACGACCCACAGGGGAGAGCAGTACTTC

v_gene: TRBV30
d_gene: .
abundance: .
j_gene: TRBJ2-3
CDR3aa: CAWSEPTSTDTQYF
CDR3nt: TGTGCCTGGAGTGAGCCCACTAGCACAGATACGCAGTATTTT

v_gene: TRBV11-2
d_gene: TRBD2
abundance: .
j_gene: TRBJ2-1
CDR3aa: CASSSTGLAGNEQFF
CDR3nt: TGTGCCAGCAGCTCAACGGGACTAGCTGGCAATGAGCAGTTCTTC

v_gene: TRBV18
d_gene: .
abundance: .
j_gene: TRBJ2-5
CDR3aa: CASSPSTRGETQYF
CDR3nt: TGTGCCAGCTCACCATCGACCCGGGGGGAGACCCAGTACTTC

v_gene: TRBV6-1
d_gene: .
abundance: .
j_gene: TRBJ2-1
CDR3aa: CASDGRTGRLNEQFF
CDR3nt: TGTGCCAGCGACGGGAGGACAGGGAGGTTAAATGAGCAGTTCTTC

v_gene: TRBV28
d_gene: .
abundance: .
j_gene: TRBJ2-7
CDR3aa: CASGLASYEQYF
CDR3nt: TGTGCCTCGGGACTCGCATCCTACGAGCAGTACTTC

v_gene: TRBV18
d_gene: TRBD2
abundance: .
j_gene: TRBJ2-3
CDR3aa: CASSLLTSGSTDTQYF
CDR3nt: TGTGCCAGCTCACTACTGACTAGCGGAAGCACAGATACGCAGTATTTT

v_gene: TRBV7-3
d_gene: TRBD2
abundance: .
j_gene: TRBJ2-1
CDR3aa: CASSLTSGSKEQFF
CDR3nt: TGTGCCAGCAGCTTGACTAGCGGGAGTAAGGAGCAGTTCTTC

v_gene: TRBV10-2
d_gene: .
abundance: .
j_gene: TRBJ2-7
CDR3aa: CASSESAGFLGAKYEQYF
CDR3nt: TGCGCCAGCAGTGAGTCGGCCGGTTTTCTGGGGGCTAAGTACGAGCAGTACTTC

v_gene: TRBV6-6
d_gene: .
abundance: .
j_gene: TRBJ2-3
CDR3aa: CASGARTDTQYF
CDR3nt: TGTGCCAGCGGTGCGCGGACAGATACGCAGTATTTT

v_gene: TRBV28
d_gene: .
abundance: .
j_gene: TRBJ2-7
CDR3aa: CASSWLRRTIYYEQYF
CDR3nt: TGTGCCAGCAGTTGGTTACGGAGGACCATCTACTACGAGCAGTACTTC